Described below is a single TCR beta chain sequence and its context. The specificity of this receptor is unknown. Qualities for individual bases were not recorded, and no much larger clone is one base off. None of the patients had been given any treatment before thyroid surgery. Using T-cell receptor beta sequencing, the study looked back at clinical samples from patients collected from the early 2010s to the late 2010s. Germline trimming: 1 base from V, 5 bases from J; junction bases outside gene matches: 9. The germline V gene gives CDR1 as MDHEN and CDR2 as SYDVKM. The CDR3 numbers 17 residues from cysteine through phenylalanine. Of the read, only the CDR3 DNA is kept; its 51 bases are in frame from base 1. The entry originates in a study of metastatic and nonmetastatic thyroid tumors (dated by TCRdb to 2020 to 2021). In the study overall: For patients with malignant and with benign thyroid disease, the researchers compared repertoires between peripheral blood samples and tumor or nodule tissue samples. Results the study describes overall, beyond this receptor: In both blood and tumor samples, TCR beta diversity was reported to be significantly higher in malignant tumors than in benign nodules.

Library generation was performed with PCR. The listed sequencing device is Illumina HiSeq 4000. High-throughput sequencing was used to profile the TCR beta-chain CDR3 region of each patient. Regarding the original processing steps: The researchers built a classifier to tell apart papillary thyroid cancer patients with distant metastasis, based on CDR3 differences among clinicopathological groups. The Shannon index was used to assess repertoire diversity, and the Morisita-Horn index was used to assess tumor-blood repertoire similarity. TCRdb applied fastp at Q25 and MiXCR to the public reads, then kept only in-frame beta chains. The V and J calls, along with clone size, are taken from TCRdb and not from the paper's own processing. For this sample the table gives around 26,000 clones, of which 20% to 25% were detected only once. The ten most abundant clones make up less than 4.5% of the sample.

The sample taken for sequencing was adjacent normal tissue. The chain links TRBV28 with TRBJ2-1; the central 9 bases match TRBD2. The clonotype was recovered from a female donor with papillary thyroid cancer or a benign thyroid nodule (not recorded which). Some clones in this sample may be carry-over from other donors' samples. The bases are TGTGCCAGCAGTTTATACCGGGCTAGCGGGGATGACAATGAGCAGTTCTTC. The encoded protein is CASSLYRASGDDNEQFF. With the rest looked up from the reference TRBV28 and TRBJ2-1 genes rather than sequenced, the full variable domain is DVKVTQSSRYLVKRTGEKVFLECVQDMDHENMFWYRQDPGLGLRLIYFSYDVKMKEKGDIPEGYSVSREKKERFSLILESASTNQTSMYLCASSLYRASGDDNEQFFGPGTRLTVL.